This T cell receptor (beta chain) was identified during a study of T cells expressing NK-cell markers. UMIs accompanied the 5'RACE template switching by which TCR beta cDNA was made. Reprocessing the 5' RACE reads, TCRdb reports a single entry for every CDR3 protein and omits DNA. This sample contains about 260,000 distinct CDR3 sequences. The CDR3 is 14 amino acids. Germline CDR1 GTSNPN, CDR2 SVGIG (reference sequence). Sample: blood T cells: a sorted CD56 or NKG2C T cell subset, CD4+ or CD8+ T cells, or bulk PBMC T cells (not recorded which). The rearrangement joins TRBV30 to TRBJ2-5; the TCRdb call, TRBD2, lacks DNA for checking. This sequence originates from a woman between 18 and 70 years old in good health. The CDR3: CAWSATSGVKTQYF.